The 31 T cell receptor beta chains presented below share a single source sample, sequenced in a study of blood T cell dynamics during melanoma immunotherapy (dated by TCRdb to about 2020). The time point tag for this specimen amounts to: pre-treatment baseline. Libraries were built with the immunoSEQ multiplex PCR assay. TCRdb carries this immuneACCESS record with in-frame sequences only. Its versions omit some clonotypes, under half of them owing to an unresolved V gene in the studies checked, with the rest unexplained. The sample includes fewer than 15,000 clones, with approximately 90% observed a single time. Of the sample, 0.18% is held by the ten largest clones. Here the sequenced sample was effector memory CD8+ T cells from blood, taken from a patient treated with checkpoint blockade. The receptors here all came from a human donor with melanoma.

The genes are TRBV9 and TRBJ2-3; perhaps TRBD1 as D (5 bases). The V gene's germline CDR1 is SGDLS and CDR2 YYNGEE. Trimming left V 2 bases short and J 0 bases short, with 19 bases between. This CDR3 spans 18 amino acids. CDR3 nucleotides: TGTGCCAGCAGCGTGGGGCGGTACCCGTTTTCTAGCACAGATACGCAGTATTTT. As protein: CASSVGRYPFSSTDTQYF.

CDR3 sequence: CASSLWGLGVEQYF. CDR3 in DNA: TGTGCCAGCAGTTTATGGGGACTAGGGGTCGAGCAGTACTTC. V gene TRBV28 combines with J gene TRBJ2-7, with 8 bases identical to TRBD2. CDR1 is MDHEN and CDR2 is SYDVKM in the germline V gene. This CDR3 is 14 amino acids long. V shed 0 bases, J shed 6 bases, and the junction held 4 bases outside the gene matches.

The V call is TRBV10-1, the J call TRBJ2-3, with a weak D call TRBD2 (6 bases). CDR3 size: 16 residues. Germline assignment: CDR1 WNHNN and CDR2 SYGVQD (reference sequence). Trimming took off 5 bases at V and 1 base at J, with 16 bases between the two ends. The CDR3 DNA sequence: TGCGCCAGCAGTCCCTCGGGCGGGATGGGCACAGATACGCAGTATTTT. Translated, it gives CASSPSGGMGTDTQYF.

The V call is TRBV27, the J call TRBJ1-4, with TRBD1 identical over 7 bases. Germline V gene lookup returns CDR1 MNHEY and CDR2 SMNVEV (reference sequence). The J segment lost 8 bases and the V segment lost 4 bases, leaving 10 bases of the junction unmatched. The CDR3 runs to 15 residues. CDR3 region: CASSSGLGGGEKLFF. CDR3 in DNA: TGTGCCAGCAGTTCCGGGCTCGGAGGGGGCGAAAAACTGTTTTTT.

The chain is built from TRBV5-1 and TRBJ2-4; D tentatively reads TRBD1 or TRBD2 (5 bases each). The ends were cut back, 3 bases at V and 1 base at J, with 17 bases in the middle. The germline gives CDR1 SGHRS, CDR2 YFSETQ. The CDR3 loop spans 17 amino acids. CDR3 protein: CASSWGSPGGAKNIQYF. In DNA form, the CDR3 reads TGCGCCAGCAGCTGGGGGTCTCCCGGCGGGGCCAAAAACATTCAGTACTTC.

The chain employs TRBV6-1 and TRBJ1-1; D remains unclear. The CDR3 has 11 amino acids. Germline V gene data show CDR1 as MNHNS and CDR2 as SASEGT. The V end was cut by 6 bases, the J end by 7 bases, with 9 bases between. CDR3 amino acids: CASRWVYEAFF. The CDR3 region has the DNA TGTGCCAGCAGGTGGGTGTATGAAGCTTTCTTT.

This rearrangement joins TRBV19 to TRBJ2-1, with D tentatively TRBD2 (6 bases). The CDR3 runs 16 residues. Germline CDR1 LNHDA, CDR2 SQIVND (reference sequence). V was trimmed by 3 bases and J by 3 bases, leaving 15 bases between them. The CDR3 sequence is CASSMMRDDHYNEQFF. CDR3 nucleotide sequence: TGTGCCAGTAGTATGATGCGGGATGATCACTACAATGAGCAGTTCTTC.

The V and J genes are TRBV11-3 and TRBJ2-1, with TRBD2 identical over 8 bases. This CDR3 is 19 amino acids long. J lost 4 bases, V lost 1 base, and 15 bases had no gene match. Germline assignment: CDR1 SGHNT and CDR2 YENEEA. The CDR3 loop is CASSLGPYLGAGEYNEQFF. CDR3 DNA: TGTGCCAGCAGCTTAGGGCCTTATCTAGGAGCGGGAGAGTACAATGAGCAGTTCTTC.

The V call is TRBV7-6, the J call TRBJ1-3, with 7 bases aligning to TRBD1. This CDR3 spans 16 amino acids. V shed 1 base and J 4 bases; nucleotides not matched to a gene: 7. Germline V gives CDR1 SGHVS, CDR2 FNYEAQ. DNA of the CDR3: TGTGCCAGCAGCTTAGGTTTACAGGGGATAGGAAACACCATATATTTT. The encoded protein is CASSLGLQGIGNTIYF. Filled out from reference TRBV7-6 and TRBJ1-3, the complete variable domain reads GAGVSQSPRYKVTKRGQDVALRCDPISGHVSLYWYRQALGQGPEFLTYFNYEAQQDKSGLPNDRFSAERPEGSISTLTIQRTEQRDSAMYRCASSLGLQGIGNTIYFGEGSWLTVV.

The CDR3 spells CASSWTDTEAFF. The CDR3 DNA sequence: TGTGCCAGCAGCTGGACAGACACTGAAGCTTTCTTT. J is TRBJ1-1 and V is TRBV7-9, with TRBD1 as a possible D gene (6 bases). The CDR3 contains 12 residues. The germline V gene encodes CDR1 SEHNR and CDR2 FQNEAQ (reference sequence). The ends were cut back, 4 bases at V and 3 bases at J, with 6 bases in the middle.

CDR3 sequence reads: CASSHTSGYEQYF. CDR3 coding DNA: TGTGCCAGCAGTCATACTAGCGGCTACGAGCAGTACTTC. This rearrangement joins TRBV7-8 to TRBJ2-7; 8 nucleotides agree with TRBD2. Trimming took 6 bases from V and 3 from J; bases not matched to a gene: 4. The CDR3 spans 13 residues. Germline CDR1 SGHVS, CDR2 FQNEAQ.

For the CDR3, the DNA is TGTGCCAGCAGTTCACTGGTGGGTTCCTACGAGCAGTACTTC. Amino acid sequence: CASSSLVGSYEQYF. This rearrangement joins TRBV6-5 to TRBJ2-7, with D unresolved. Germline V lookup: CDR1 MNHEY, CDR2 SVGAGI. Between the trimmed V and J ends, which lost 4 bases and 1 base, there was a span of 11 bases. The CDR3 is 14 amino acids.

This clone was seen a handful of times. This rearrangement joins TRBV7-9 to TRBJ2-7, with 7 bases lining up with TRBD2. Losses at the gene ends were 8 bases for V and 4 bases for J; bases not matched to a gene: 14. This CDR3 comprises 15 residues. Germline CDR1 is SEHNR and CDR2 is FQNEAQ (reference sequence). The CDR3 region is CASGFSGTGGYEQYF. The CDR3 nucleotides read TGTGCCAGCGGATTCTCTGGAACGGGGGGTTACGAGCAGTACTTC.

The chain links TRBV5-6 to TRBJ1-2; the D gene is possibly TRBD1 (6 bases). There are 15 residues in the CDR3. The germline gives CDR1 SGHDT, CDR2 YYEEEE. V gave up 0 bases and J gave up 5 bases, with 14 bases separating them. The CDR3 nucleotides read TGTGCCAGCAGCTTGGAACAGGGTGTTTGGTATGGCTACACCTTC. Protein product: CASSLEQGVWYGYTF.

V and J are TRBV16 and TRBJ1-2, with D hard to call. V was pared by 0 bases and J by 2 bases, with 10 bases between. The CDR3 totals 15 residues. Germline values: CDR1 KGHSY, CDR2 FQNENV. CDR3 DNA sequence: TGTGCCAGCAGCCAATCGCCCCAGGACAACTATGGCTACACCTTC. This translates into CASSQSPQDNYGYTF.

The chain uses TRBV19 and TRBJ2-5; D is undetermined. CDR1 and CDR2 (germline): LNHDA, SQIVND (reference sequence). Trimming cost V 3 bases and J 4 bases, with 12 bases left between them. CDR3 size: 14 residues. CDR3 DNA: TGTGCCAGTAGTATCCCATCGTCAGGAGAGACCCAGTACTTC. Its protein is CASSIPSSGETQYF. Full variable domain (rest looked up from reference TRBV19 and TRBJ2-5): DGGITQSPKYLFRKEGQNVTLSCEQNLNHDAMYWYRQDPGQGLRLIYYSQIVNDFQKGDIAEGYSVSREKKESFPLTVTSAQKNPTAFYLCASSIPSSGETQYFGPGTRLLVL.

The chain has TRBV9 and TRBJ1-1; tentatively, D is TRBD1 (5 bases). Germline CDR1 SGDLS, CDR2 YYNGEE. CDR3 size: 15 residues. Trimming pared 0 bases from V and 1 base from J, leaving 10 bases between. The CDR3 reads CASSVVSRANTEAFF. Here the CDR3 DNA reads TGTGCCAGCAGCGTAGTGTCCAGGGCGAACACTGAAGCTTTCTTT.

The CDR3 region has the DNA TGTGCCAGTAGTATAGGACCAACAGGGCCCACTGAAGCTTTCTTT. It codes for CASSIGPTGPTEAFF. The chain combines TRBV19 with TRBJ1-1; possible D gene TRBD1, 6 bases. This CDR3 is built from 15 residues. With 1 base removed from V and 4 bases from J, the gap between germline ends came to 13 bases. Germline CDR1 and CDR2: LNHDA and SQIVND (reference sequence).

In its sample, this clone was seen once. The genes are TRBV7-3 and TRBJ1-1; no clear D. The CDR3 is made up of 16 amino acids. Germline V gene data show CDR1 as SGHTA and CDR2 as FQGTGA. Trimming pared 0 bases from V and 4 bases from J, leaving 15 bases between. The DNA of the CDR3 is TGTGCCAGCAGCTTAACGTGGGGAGGGCCAAGCACTGAAGCTTTCTTT. Its protein product is CASSLTWGGPSTEAFF.

This clone appeared once. This sequence joins TRBV6-6 and TRBJ2-1; D is possibly TRBD2 (6 bases). This CDR3 has 13 amino acids. With 2 bases removed from V and 9 bases from J, the gap between germline ends came to 11 bases. Germline V lookup: CDR1 MNHNY, CDR2 SVGAGI (reference sequence). This chain's CDR3 is CASSYGGTSEQFF. Written as DNA, the CDR3 is TGTGCCAGCAGTTACGGCGGGACCTCTGAGCAGTTCTTC.

The CDR3 is CASSYSTLGTDTQYF. CDR3 sequence (DNA): TGTGCCAGCAGTTACTCGACGCTAGGCACAGATACGCAGTATTTT. The chain couples TRBV6-5 to TRBJ2-3; D ambiguous. The germline V and J ends were trimmed by 0 bases and 1 base, with 8 bases remaining between them. CDR1 MNHEY and CDR2 SVGAGI come from the germline V gene. The CDR3 is made up of 15 amino acids.

V is TRBV13 and J is TRBJ2-7, with 12 nucleotides matching TRBD2. V gave up 5 bases and J gave up 7 bases; unmatched junction bases: 9. The CDR3 runs to 15 residues. The germline V gene has CDR1 PRHDT and CDR2 FYEKMQ (reference sequence). The DNA of the CDR3 is TGTGCCAGCAGCGCCCGACTAGCGGGAGCCTGGGAGCAGTACTTC. Encoded protein: CASSARLAGAWEQYF.

The chain couples TRBV19 to TRBJ2-1, with D unresolved. Germline CDR1 LNHDA, CDR2 SQIVND (reference sequence). Trimming took 5 bases from V and 4 from J, leaving 9 bases between them. This CDR3 comprises 13 residues. The CDR3 is CASSADLYNEQFF. Written as DNA, the CDR3 is TGTGCCAGTAGTGCCGATTTGTACAATGAGCAGTTCTTC.

The chain has TRBV9 and TRBJ1-2, with 11 bases fitting TRBD1. Germline loops: CDR1 SGDLS, CDR2 YYNGEE. There are 15 residues in the CDR3. After removal of 4 bases from V and 6 bases from J, the junction contained 8 bases not matched to a gene. CDR3 region: CASSPRDRGTDGYTF. The CDR3 DNA is TGTGCCAGCAGCCCTCGGGACAGGGGGACGGATGGCTACACCTTC.

The rearrangement uses TRBV5-1 and TRBJ2-7; D remains ambiguous. Looked up from germline, CDR1 is SGHRS and CDR2 is YFSETQ. Trimming left V 0 bases short and J 4 bases short, with 17 bases between. The CDR3 is 16 amino acids. This chain's CDR3 is CASSLEELGFRYEQYF. In DNA form, the CDR3 reads TGCGCCAGCAGCTTGGAGGAGCTGGGATTTCGGTACGAGCAGTACTTC.

CDR3: CASSYPGSYNEQFF. The CDR3 nucleotides are TGTGCCAGCAGTTACCCGGGATCCTACAATGAGCAGTTCTTC. The chain carries TRBV6-5 and TRBJ2-1; D might be TRBD2 (5 bases). Per germline, CDR1 MNHEY and CDR2 SVGAGI. V was trimmed by 2 bases and J by 1 base, leaving 6 bases between them. The CDR3 spans 14 residues.

V usage is TRBV7-9 and J usage is TRBJ2-7; TRBD1 matches 9 bases. With V trimmed by 3 bases and J by 0 bases, 6 bases remained unmatched. Germline V gene lookup returns CDR1 SEHNR and CDR2 FQNEAQ (reference sequence). The length of the CDR3 is 16 residues. The CDR3 bases are TGTGCCAGCAGCTTTATGACAGGGGGGAGCTCCTACGAGCAGTACTTC. It codes for CASSFMTGGSSYEQYF. Complete variable domain (other parts from reference TRBV7-9 and TRBJ2-7): DTGVSQNPRHKITKRGQNVTFRCDPISEHNRLYWYRQTLGQGPEFLTYFQNEAQLEKSRLLSDRFSAERPKGSFSTLEIQRTEQGDSAMYLCASSFMTGGSSYEQYFGPGTRLTVT.

The chain uses TRBV29-1 and TRBJ2-7; D is unclear. Germline-derived CDR1 and CDR2 are SQVTM and ANQGSEA. V was shortened by 5 bases and J by 6 bases, with 11 bases between the two germline ends. The CDR3 has 11 amino acids. The CDR3 sequence is CSVLGSIEQYF. In DNA, the CDR3 is TGCAGCGTTCTGGGTTCGATCGAGCAGTACTTC.

The chain is built from TRBV15 and TRBJ2-6, with D possibly TRBD2 on 5 matching bases. The V end was cut by 3 bases, the J end by 12 bases, with 12 bases between. The CDR3 runs to 13 residues. The germline gives CDR1 LNHNV, CDR2 YYDKDF (reference sequence). This CDR3 reads CATSSAPSGVLTF. The CDR3 DNA sequence: TGTGCCACCAGCAGCGCACCGAGCGGCGTCCTGACTTTC.

The chain employs TRBV4-1 and TRBJ2-1; maybe TRBD1 (5 bases). Trimming stripped 0 bases from V and 3 bases from J, with 9 bases between. This CDR3 is built from 15 residues. Germline V lookup: CDR1 MGHRA, CDR2 YSYEKL. The CDR3: CASSQDYDSYNEQFF. The CDR3 coding sequence is TGCGCCAGCAGCCAAGATTATGACAGCTACAATGAGCAGTTCTTC.

J is TRBJ1-1 and V is TRBV4-1, with 8 bases fitting TRBD1. The germline V gene has CDR1 MGHRA and CDR2 YSYEKL. V lost 3 bases to trimming and J lost 1 base; unmatched junction nucleotides: 4. This CDR3 region has 15 residues. CDR3 in amino acids: CASSQTGQGNTEAFF. As DNA, the CDR3 is TGCGCCAGCAGCCAGACCGGACAGGGGAACACTGAAGCTTTCTTT.